One sample yielded the 18 T cell receptor beta chains listed below, sequenced in a study of cytomegalovirus exposure and HLA in healthy donors. The primer mix had 60 Vbeta and 13 Jbeta primers. Assay used: immunoSEQ multiplex PCR; TCRdb lists only in-frame clones, some missing. The table has some 200,000 clones, around 80% seen once. Sequencing used PBMCs. Source of these receptors: a woman between 45 and 65 years old in good health and CMV-seronegative.

The V gene is TRBV13, the J gene TRBJ2-5; TRBD1 aligns across 10 bases. TRBJ2-7 explains the end of the DNA better; the J call may be wrong. There are 14 residues in the CDR3. The germline gives CDR1 PRHDT, CDR2 FYEKMQ (reference sequence). CDR3 DNA sequence: TGTGCCAGCAGCTCCTACGGGACAGGGGTCGAGCAGTACTTC. The encoded protein is CASSSYGTGVEQYF.

The chain is built from TRBV7-9 and TRBJ1-4; no clear D gene. The V end was cut by 4 bases, the J end by 3 bases, with 9 bases between. CDR1 is SEHNR and CDR2 is FQNEAQ in the germline V gene (reference sequence). This CDR3 has 14 residues. The CDR3 loop reads CASSYDTANEKLFF. CDR3 DNA: TGTGCCAGCAGCTATGACACCGCTAATGAAAAACTGTTTTTT.

The J gene is TRBJ2-3, the V gene TRBV7-2, with 9 bases lining up with TRBD2. Trimming at V came to 4 bases and at J to 5 bases, leaving 13 bases not matched to a gene. Germline V gene data show CDR1 as SGHTA and CDR2 as FQGNSA. The CDR3 consists of 17 residues. In DNA, the CDR3 is TGTGCCAGCAGCTCGCTATTGGGCGGGAGGGGTATAGATACGCAGTATTTT. It encodes CASSSLLGGRGIDTQYF.

This clone was seen a handful of times. The rearrangement joins TRBV2 to TRBJ2-7, with 8 positions matching TRBD1. The CDR3 is 14 amino acids. Germline loops: CDR1 SNHLY, CDR2 FYNNEI. J gave up 0 bases and V 6 bases, and 4 bases lay outside the gene matches. The CDR3 DNA reads as TGTGCCAGCAGGCAACAGGGGGACTCCTACGAGCAGTACTTC. Translating it yields CASRQQGDSYEQYF.

This chain connects TRBV7-9 to TRBJ1-6; 7 nucleotides agree with TRBD1. The CDR3 is 14 amino acids. V lost 6 bases, J lost 5 bases, and 4 bases stayed unmatched. Germline values: CDR1 SEHNR, CDR2 FQNEAQ (reference sequence). CDR3 sequence reads: CASRTGTDNSPLHF. The CDR3 bases are TGTGCCAGCAGAACCGGGACAGATAATTCACCCCTCCACTTT.

The sample holds one count of this clone. The rearrangement uses TRBV7-6 and TRBJ1-3, with D perhaps TRBD1 (6 bases). V shed 1 base and J shed 5 bases, with 6 bases lying between them. The germline V gene encodes CDR1 SGHVS and CDR2 FNYEAQ. This CDR3 has 13 residues. CDR3 sequence: CASSLGGRNTIYF. DNA of the CDR3: TGTGCCAGCAGCTTAGGGGGGCGAAACACCATATATTTT.

The chain combines TRBV4-3 with TRBJ1-5; a possible D gene is TRBD1 (5 bases). CDR1 and CDR2 from the germline V gene are LGHNA and YSLEER. Trimming took 0 bases from V and 5 from J, leaving 11 bases between them. The CDR3 has 15 residues. Here the CDR3 DNA reads TGCGCCAGCAGCCAAGATGGGGGGTTGGATCAGCCCCAGCATTTT. The encoded protein is CASSQDGGLDQPQHF.

The rearrangement uses TRBV5-1 and TRBJ2-7; D is ambiguous. Germline V lookup: CDR1 SGHRS, CDR2 YFSETQ. The length of the CDR3 is 14 residues. Trimming cost V 0 bases and J 0 bases, with 7 bases left between them. Here the CDR3 DNA reads TGCGCCAGCAGCTTGGCCTCAGTCTCCTACGAGCAGTACTTC. Translating it yields CASSLASVSYEQYF.

This clone occurred once. The rearrangement joins TRBV7-2 to TRBJ2-2, with 8 bases lining up with TRBD1. This CDR3 is 14 amino acids long. Trimming cost V 5 bases and J 4 bases; bases outside gene matches: 3. The germline gives CDR1 SGHTA, CDR2 FQGNSA. Here the CDR3 DNA reads TGTGCCAGCAGCCCCAGGGGGCCCACCGGGGAGCTGTTTTTT. This encodes CASSPRGPTGELFF.

The chain links TRBV7-2 to TRBJ1-5; D is unclear. Deletions cut 1 base from V and 0 bases from J, with 4 bases between. The CDR3 has 14 residues. Germline V gene sequence: CDR1 SGHTA, CDR2 FQGNSA. In DNA, the CDR3 is TGTGCCAGCAGCTTAGAATATAGCAATCAGCCCCAGCATTTT. As protein: CASSLEYSNQPQHF.

This sequence joins TRBV2 and TRBJ2-7; D may be TRBD1 (6 bases). Germline loops: CDR1 SNHLY, CDR2 FYNNEI. Between the trimmed V and J ends, which lost 6 bases and 0 bases, there was a span of 12 bases. The CDR3 is 14 residues long. The CDR3 loop reads CASRLTGNSYEQYF. CDR3 in DNA: TGTGCCAGCAGGTTGACAGGAAACTCCTACGAGCAGTACTTC.

The chain combines TRBV7-9 with TRBJ1-3; 7 nucleotides match TRBD1. The germline V gene has CDR1 SEHNR and CDR2 FQNEAQ (reference sequence). CDR3 length: 14 amino acids. Unmatched junction bases numbered 5, after V lost 5 bases and J lost 4 bases. The CDR3 DNA reads as TGTGCCAGCAGCCTTGACAGGGCCGGAAACACCATATATTTT. It is translated as CASSLDRAGNTIYF.

Notes on this clone: At one boundary the junction diverges from the germline segment, which might be a read error. The V gene is TRBV9, the J gene TRBJ1-1, with a tentative D call TRBD1 (5 bases). The CDR3 sequence is 12 residues long. Germline V gives CDR1 SGDLS, CDR2 YYNGEE. The CDR3 coding sequence is TGTGCCAGCAGCTCTGGGCCAGGGTTGCCCTCATTT. Translated, it gives CASSSGPGLPSF.

CDR3 nucleotides: TGTGCCAGCAGGGCTCTAGCTAACTATGGCTACACCTTC. Protein sequence: CASRALANYGYTF. The chain couples TRBV2 to TRBJ1-2, with unresolved D. Germline loops: CDR1 SNHLY, CDR2 FYNNEI. With 6 bases removed from V and 0 bases from J, the gap between germline ends came to 8 bases. The CDR3 is 13 residues long.

The chain carries TRBV28 and TRBJ2-1; TRBD1 aligns across 8 bases. V gave up 4 bases and J gave up 5 bases; unmatched junction bases: 13. CDR1 is MDHEN, CDR2 SYDVKM, per germline. This CDR3 comprises 17 residues. CDR3 in DNA: TGTGCCAGCAGTTCCCTCCGGAGGACAGGGCTCAACAATGAGCAGTTCTTC. It encodes CASSSLRRTGLNNEQFF. The entire variable domain, with the rest obtained from reference TRBV28 and TRBJ2-1, is as follows: DVKVTQSSRYLVKRTGEKVFLECVQDMDHENMFWYRQDPGLGLRLIYFSYDVKMKEKGDIPEGYSVSREKKERFSLILESASTNQTSMYLCASSSLRRTGLNNEQFFGPGTRLTVL.

This CDR3 reads CASSLGPRVGEQYF. The CDR3 DNA sequence: TGTGCCAGCAGTTTGGGGCCCCGGGTAGGCGAGCAGTACTTC. The chain has TRBV28 and TRBJ2-7; D possibly corresponds to TRBD1 (5 bases). The V and J ends lost 3 bases and 6 bases respectively, with 15 bases between them. The CDR3 is made up of 14 amino acids. From germline, CDR1 is MDHEN and CDR2 SYDVKM.

The chain joins TRBV7-2 to TRBJ1-1; 7 bases are shared with TRBD1. Germline V gene data show CDR1 as SGHTA and CDR2 as FQGNSA. Unmatched junction bases numbered 4, after V lost 5 bases and J lost 4 bases. The CDR3 has 13 amino acids. CDR3 loop: CASSARTGTEAFF. DNA of the CDR3: TGTGCCAGCAGCGCCCGGACAGGCACTGAAGCTTTCTTT.

V gene TRBV6-6 combines with J gene TRBJ1-1, with a weak D call TRBD1 (6 bases). V was cut by 10 bases and J by 0 bases, with 12 bases left in between. The CDR3 runs to 13 residues. The germline CDR1 and CDR2 sequences are MNHNY and SVGAGI (reference sequence). DNA of the CDR3: TGTGCCAATGGGGCAGGGGTGAACACTGAAGCTTTCTTT. Translated, it gives CANGAGVNTEAFF.